This T cell receptor beta chain is drawn from a study of cytomegalovirus exposure and HLA in healthy donors. With 60 Vbeta and 13 Jbeta primers, the PCR was carried out. Only in-frame clones appear in the TCRdb table, and some are missing; sequencing was by immunoSEQ multiplex PCR. Of 70,000 to 90,000 clones listed, just over 70% are singletons. The CDR3 runs to 10 residues. Trimming took off 10 bases at V and 10 bases at J, with 11 bases between the two ends. Germline assignment: CDR1 SEHNR and CDR2 FQNEAQ (reference sequence). The sequenced sample consisted of PBMCs. This receptor was identified in a man in his 60s in good health and CMV-seropositive. The rearrangement links TRBV7-9 to TRBJ2-1; D unclear. The CDR3 spells CATQWQEQFF. As DNA, the CDR3 is TGTGCCACCCAGTGGCAAGAGCAGTTCTTC. The variable domain in full, with the rest retrieved from reference TRBV7-9 and TRBJ2-1, is DTGVSQNPRHKITKRGQNVTFRCDPISEHNRLYWYRQTLGQGPEFLTYFQNEAQLEKSRLLSDRFSAERPKGSFSTLEIQRTEQGDSAMYLCATQWQEQFFGPGTRLTVL.